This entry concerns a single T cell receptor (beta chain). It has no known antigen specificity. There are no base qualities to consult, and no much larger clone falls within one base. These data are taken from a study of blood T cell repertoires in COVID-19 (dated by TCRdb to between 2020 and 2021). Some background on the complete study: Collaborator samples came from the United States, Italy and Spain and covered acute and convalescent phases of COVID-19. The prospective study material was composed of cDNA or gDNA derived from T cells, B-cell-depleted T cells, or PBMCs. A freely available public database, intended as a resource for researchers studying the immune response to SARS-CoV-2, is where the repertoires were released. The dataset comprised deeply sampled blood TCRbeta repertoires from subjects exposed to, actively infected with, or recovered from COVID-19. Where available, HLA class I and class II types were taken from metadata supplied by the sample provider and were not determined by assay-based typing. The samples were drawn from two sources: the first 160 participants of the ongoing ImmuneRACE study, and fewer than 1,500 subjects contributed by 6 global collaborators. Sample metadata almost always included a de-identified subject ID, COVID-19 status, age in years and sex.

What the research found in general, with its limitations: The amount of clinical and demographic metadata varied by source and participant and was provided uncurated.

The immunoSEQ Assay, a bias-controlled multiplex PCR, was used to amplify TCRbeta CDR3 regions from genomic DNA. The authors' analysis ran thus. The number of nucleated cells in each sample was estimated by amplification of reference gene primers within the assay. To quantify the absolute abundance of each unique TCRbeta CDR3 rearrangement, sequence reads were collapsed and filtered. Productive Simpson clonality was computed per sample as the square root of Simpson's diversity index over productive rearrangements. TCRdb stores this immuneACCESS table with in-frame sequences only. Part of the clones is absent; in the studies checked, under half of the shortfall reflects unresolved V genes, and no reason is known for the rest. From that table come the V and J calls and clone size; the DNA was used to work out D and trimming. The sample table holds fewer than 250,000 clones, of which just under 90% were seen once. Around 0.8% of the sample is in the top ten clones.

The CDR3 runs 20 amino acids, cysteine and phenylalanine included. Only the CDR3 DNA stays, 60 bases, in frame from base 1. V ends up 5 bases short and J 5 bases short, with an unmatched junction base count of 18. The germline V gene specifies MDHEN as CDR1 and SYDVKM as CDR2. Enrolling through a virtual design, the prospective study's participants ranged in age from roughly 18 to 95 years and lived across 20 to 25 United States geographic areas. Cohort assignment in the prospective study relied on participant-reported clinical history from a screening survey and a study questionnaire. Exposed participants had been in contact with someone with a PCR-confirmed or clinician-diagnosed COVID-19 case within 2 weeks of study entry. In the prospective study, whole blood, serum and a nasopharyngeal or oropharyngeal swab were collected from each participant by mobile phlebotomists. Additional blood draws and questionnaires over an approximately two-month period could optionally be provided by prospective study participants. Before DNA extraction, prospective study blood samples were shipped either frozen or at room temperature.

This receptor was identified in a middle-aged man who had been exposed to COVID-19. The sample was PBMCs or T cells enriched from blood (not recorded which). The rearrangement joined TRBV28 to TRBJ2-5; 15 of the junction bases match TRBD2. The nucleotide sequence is TGTGCCAGCAGTAAAAGATCTGGCAGATGGACTAGCGGGGGGGTCGAGACCCAGTACTTC. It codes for CASSKRSGRWTSGGVETQYF. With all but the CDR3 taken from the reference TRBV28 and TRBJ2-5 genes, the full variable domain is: DVKVTQSSRYLVKRTGEKVFLECVQDMDHENMFWYRQDPGLGLRLIYFSYDVKMKEKGDIPEGYSVSREKKERFSLILESASTNQTSMYLCASSKRSGRWTSGGVETQYFGPGTRLLVL.